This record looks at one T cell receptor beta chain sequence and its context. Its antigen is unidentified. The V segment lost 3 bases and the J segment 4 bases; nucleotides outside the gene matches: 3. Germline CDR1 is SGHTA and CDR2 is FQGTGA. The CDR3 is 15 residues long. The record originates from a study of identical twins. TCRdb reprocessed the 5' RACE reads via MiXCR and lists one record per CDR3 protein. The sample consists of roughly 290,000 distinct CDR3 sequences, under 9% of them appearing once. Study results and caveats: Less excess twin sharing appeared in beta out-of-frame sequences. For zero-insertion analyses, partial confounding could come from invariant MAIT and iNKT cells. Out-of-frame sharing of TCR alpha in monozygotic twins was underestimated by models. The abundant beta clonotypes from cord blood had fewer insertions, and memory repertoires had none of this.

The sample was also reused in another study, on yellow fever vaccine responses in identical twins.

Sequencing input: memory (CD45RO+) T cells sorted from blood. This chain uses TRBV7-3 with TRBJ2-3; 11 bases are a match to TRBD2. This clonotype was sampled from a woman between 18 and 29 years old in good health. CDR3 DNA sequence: TGTGCCAGCAGCTTGACTAGCGGGAAATCAGATACGCAGTATTTT. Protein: CASSLTSGKSDTQYF.